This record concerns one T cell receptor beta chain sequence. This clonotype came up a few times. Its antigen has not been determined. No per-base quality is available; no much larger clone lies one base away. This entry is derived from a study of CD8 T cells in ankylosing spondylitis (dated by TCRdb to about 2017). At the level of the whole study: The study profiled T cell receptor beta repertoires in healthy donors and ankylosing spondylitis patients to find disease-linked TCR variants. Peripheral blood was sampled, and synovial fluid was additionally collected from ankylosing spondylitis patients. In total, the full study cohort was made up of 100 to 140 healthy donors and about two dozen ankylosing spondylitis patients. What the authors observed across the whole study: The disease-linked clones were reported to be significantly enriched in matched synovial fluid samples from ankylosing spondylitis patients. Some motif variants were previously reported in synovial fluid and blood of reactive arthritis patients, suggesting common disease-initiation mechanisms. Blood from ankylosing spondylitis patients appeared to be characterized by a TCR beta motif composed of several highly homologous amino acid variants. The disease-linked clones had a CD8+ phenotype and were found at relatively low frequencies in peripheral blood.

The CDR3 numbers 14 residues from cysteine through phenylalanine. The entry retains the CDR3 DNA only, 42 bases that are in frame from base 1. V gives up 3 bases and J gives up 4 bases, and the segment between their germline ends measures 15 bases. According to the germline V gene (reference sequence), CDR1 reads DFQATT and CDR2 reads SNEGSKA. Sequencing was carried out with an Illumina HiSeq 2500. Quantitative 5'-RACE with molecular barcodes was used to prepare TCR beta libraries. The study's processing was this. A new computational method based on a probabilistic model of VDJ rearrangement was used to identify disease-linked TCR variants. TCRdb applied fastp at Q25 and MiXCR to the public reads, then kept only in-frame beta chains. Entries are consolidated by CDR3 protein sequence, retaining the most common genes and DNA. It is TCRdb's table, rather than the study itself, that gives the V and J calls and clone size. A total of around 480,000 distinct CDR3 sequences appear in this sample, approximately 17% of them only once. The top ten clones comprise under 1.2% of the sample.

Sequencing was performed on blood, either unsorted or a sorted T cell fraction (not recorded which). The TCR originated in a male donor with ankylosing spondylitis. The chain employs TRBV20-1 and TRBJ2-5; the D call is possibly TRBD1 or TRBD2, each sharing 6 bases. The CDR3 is CSARELRGRETQYF. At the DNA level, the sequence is TGCAGTGCTAGGGAGCTTCGGGGGCGAGAGACCCAGTACTTC.